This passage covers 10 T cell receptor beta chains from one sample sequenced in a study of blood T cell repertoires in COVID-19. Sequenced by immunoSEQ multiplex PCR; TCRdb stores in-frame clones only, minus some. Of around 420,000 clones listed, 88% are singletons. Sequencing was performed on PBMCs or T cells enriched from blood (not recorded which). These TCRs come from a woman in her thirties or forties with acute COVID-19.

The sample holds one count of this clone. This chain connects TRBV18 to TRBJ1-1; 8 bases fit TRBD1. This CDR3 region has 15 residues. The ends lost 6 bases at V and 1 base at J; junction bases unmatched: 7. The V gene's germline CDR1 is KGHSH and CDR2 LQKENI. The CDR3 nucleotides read TGTGCCAGCTCGGAATCGACAGGGGAGAACACTGAAGCTTTCTTT. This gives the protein CASSESTGENTEAFF.

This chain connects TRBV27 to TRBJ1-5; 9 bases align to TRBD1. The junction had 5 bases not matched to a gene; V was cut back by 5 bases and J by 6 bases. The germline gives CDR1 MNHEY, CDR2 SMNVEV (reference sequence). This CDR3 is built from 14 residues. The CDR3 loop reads CASSLQGAVQPQHF. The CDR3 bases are TGTGCCAGCAGTCTACAGGGGGCTGTTCAGCCCCAGCATTTT.

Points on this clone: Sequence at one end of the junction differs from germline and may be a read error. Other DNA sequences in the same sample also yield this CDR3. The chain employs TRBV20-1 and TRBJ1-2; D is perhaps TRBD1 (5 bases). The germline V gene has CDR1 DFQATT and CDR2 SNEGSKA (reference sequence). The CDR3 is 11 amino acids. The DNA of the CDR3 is TGCAGTGCTCAGGGAAACTACGGCTACACCTTC. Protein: CSAQGNYGYTF.

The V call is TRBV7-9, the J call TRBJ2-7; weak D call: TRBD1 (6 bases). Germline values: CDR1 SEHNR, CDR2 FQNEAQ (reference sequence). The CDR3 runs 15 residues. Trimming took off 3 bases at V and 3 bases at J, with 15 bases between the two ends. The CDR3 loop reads CASSLGTEQGYEQYF. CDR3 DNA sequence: TGTGCCAGCAGCTTGGGAACCGAACAGGGCTACGAGCAGTACTTC.

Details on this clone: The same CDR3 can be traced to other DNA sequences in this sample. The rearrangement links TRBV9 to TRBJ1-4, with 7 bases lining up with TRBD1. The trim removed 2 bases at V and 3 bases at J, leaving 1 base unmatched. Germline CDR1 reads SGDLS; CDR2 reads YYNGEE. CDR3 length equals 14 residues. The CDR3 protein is CASSVTGANEKLFF. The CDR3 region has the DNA TGTGCCAGCAGCGTCACAGGGGCTAATGAAAAACTGTTTTTT.

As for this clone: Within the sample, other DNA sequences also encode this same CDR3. The CDR3 sequence is CASSQAGDYGYTF. CDR3 DNA: TGTGCCAGCAGCCAAGCGGGAGACTATGGCTACACCTTC. The V gene is TRBV3-1 (or the pseudogene TRBV3-2), the J gene TRBJ1-2; D call uncertain. Germline values: CDR1 LGHDT, CDR2 YNNKEL (reference sequence). The CDR3 is 13 amino acids. V lost 1 base and J lost 3, with 6 bases in between.

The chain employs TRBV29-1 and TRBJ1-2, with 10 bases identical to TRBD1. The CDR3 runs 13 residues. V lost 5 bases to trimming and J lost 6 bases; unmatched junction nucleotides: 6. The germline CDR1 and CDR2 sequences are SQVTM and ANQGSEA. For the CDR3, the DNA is TGCAGCGTTTATTCCGGGACAGGGGATGGCTACACCTTC. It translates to CSVYSGTGDGYTF.

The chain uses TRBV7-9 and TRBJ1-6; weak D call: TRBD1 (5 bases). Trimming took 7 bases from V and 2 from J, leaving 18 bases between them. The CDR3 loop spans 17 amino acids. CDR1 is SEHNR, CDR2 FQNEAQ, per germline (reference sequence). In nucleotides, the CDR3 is TGTGCCAGCACCCATAGCGTGGGGGGAACCTATAATTCACCCCTCCACTTT. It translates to CASTHSVGGTYNSPLHF.

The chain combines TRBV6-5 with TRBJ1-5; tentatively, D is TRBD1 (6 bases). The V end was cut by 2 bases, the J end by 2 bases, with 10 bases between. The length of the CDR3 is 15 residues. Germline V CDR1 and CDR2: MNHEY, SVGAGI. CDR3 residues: CASSYKPGGNQPQHF. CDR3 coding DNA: TGTGCCAGCAGTTACAAGCCAGGGGGCAATCAGCCCCAGCATTTT.

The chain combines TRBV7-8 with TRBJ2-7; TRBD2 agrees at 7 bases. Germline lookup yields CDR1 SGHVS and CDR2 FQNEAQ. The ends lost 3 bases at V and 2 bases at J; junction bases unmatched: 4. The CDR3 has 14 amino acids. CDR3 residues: CASSFPSGPYEQYF. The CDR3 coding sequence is TGTGCCAGCAGCTTCCCTAGCGGACCCTACGAGCAGTACTTC.